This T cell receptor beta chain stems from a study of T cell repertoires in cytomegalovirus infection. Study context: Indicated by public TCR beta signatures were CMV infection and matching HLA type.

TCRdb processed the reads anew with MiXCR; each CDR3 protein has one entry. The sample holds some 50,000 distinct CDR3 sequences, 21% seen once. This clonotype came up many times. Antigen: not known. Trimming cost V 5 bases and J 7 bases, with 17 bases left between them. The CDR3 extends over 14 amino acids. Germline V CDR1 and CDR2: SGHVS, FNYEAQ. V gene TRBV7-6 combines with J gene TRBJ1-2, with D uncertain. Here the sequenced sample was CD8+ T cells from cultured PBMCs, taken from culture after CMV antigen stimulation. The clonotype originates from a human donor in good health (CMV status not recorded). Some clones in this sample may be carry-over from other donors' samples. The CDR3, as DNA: TGTGCCAGCAGCCCAACCGAGACACAAGGTGGCTACACCTTC. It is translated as CASSPTETQGGYTF.